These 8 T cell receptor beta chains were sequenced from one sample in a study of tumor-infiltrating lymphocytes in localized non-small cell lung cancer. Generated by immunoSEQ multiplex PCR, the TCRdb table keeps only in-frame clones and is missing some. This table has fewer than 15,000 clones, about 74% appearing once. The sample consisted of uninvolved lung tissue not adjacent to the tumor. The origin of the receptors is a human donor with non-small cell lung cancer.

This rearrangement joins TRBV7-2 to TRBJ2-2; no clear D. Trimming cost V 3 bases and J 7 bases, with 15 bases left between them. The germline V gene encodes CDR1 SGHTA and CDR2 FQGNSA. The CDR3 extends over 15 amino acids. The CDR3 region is CASSLSGSQFGELFF. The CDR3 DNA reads TGTGCCAGCAGCTTGTCCGGAAGCCAGTTCGGGGAGCTGTTTTTT.

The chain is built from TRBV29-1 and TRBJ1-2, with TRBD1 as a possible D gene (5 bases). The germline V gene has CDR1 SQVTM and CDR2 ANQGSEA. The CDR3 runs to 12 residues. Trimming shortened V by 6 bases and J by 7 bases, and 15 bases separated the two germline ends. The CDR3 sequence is CSVRDSLLGYTF. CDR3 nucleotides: TGCAGCGTCCGGGACTCCCTCCTTGGCTACACCTTC.

Here the CDR3 DNA reads TGTGCCAGCAGCTCCGGGACGGCGAACACTGAAGCTTTCTTT. Translation gives CASSSGTANTEAFF. The chain employs TRBV11-3 and TRBJ1-1; weak D call: TRBD1 (5 bases). The CDR3 extends over 14 amino acids. V was trimmed by 4 bases and J by 1 base, leaving 10 bases between them. CDR1 SGHNT and CDR2 YENEEA come from the germline V gene. Variable domain in full (rest from reference TRBV11-3 and TRBJ1-1): EAGVVQSPRYKIIEKKQPVAFWCNPISGHNTLYWYLQNLGQGPELLIRYENEEAVDDSQLPKDRFSAERLKGVDSTLKIQPAELGDSAVYLCASSSGTANTEAFFGQGTRLTVV.

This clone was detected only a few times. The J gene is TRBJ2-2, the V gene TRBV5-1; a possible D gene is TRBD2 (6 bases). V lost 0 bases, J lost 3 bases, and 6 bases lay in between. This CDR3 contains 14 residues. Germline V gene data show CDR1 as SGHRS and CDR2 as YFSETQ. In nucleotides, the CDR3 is TGCGCCAGCAGCTTGGCGGGGGACACCGGGGAGCTGTTTTTT. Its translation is CASSLAGDTGELFF.

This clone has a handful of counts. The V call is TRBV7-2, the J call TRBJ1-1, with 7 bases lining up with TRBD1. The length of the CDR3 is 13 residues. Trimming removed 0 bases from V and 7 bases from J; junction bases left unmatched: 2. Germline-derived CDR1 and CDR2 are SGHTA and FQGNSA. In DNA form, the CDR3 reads TGTGCCAGCAGCTTAGCAGGGGGCGGTGAAGCTTTCTTT. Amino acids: CASSLAGGGEAFF. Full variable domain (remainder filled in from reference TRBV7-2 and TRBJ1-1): GAGVSQSPSNKVTEKGKDVELRCDPISGHTALYWYRQSLGQGLEFLIYFQGNSAPDKSGLPSDRFSAERTGGSVSTLTIQRTQQEDSAVYLCASSLAGGGEAFFGQGTRLTVV.

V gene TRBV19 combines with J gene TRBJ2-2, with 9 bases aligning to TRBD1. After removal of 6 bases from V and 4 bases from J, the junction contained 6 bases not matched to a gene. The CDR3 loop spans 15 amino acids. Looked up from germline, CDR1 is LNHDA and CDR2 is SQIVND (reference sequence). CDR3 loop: CASSPNRGLTGELFF. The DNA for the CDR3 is TGTGCCAGTAGCCCTAACAGGGGGCTCACCGGGGAGCTGTTTTTT.

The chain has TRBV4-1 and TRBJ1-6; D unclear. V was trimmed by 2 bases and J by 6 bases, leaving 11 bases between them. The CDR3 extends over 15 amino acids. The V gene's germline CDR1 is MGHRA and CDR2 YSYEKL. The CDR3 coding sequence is TGCGCCAGCAGCCAACAGACATTACCTAATTCACCCCTCCACTTT. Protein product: CASSQQTLPNSPLHF.

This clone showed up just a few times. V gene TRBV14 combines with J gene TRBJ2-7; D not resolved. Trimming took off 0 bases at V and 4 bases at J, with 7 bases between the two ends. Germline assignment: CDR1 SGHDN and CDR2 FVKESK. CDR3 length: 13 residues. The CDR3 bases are TGTGCCAGCAGCCAAGATGCCCAGTACGAGCAGTACTTC. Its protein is CASSQDAQYEQYF.